Given below is one T cell receptor beta chain in context. The sample belongs to a study of blood T cell repertoires in COVID-19. CDR1 is LGHNA, CDR2 YSLEER, per germline. The V segment lost 0 bases and the J segment 0 bases; nucleotides outside the gene matches: 5. The CDR3 totals 16 residues. The study assigned cohorts using participant-reported clinical history. Donors in Cohort 3 counted as recovered after two negative PCRs, clearance, or symptom resolution. The method was immunoSEQ multiplex PCR; TCRdb's version includes in-frame clones alone and lacks a portion of them. The repertoire holds nearly 250,000 clones, with 86% as singletons.

This receptor was identified in a woman aged 50 to 65 who had recovered from COVID-19. The sample was PBMCs or T cells enriched from blood (not recorded which). The chain recombines TRBV4-3 with TRBJ2-7; 7 bases map to TRBD2. CDR3 DNA: TGCGCCAGCAGCCAAGATGAAGCGGGGAGCTCCTACGAGCAGTACTTC. It yields the protein CASSQDEAGSSYEQYF.